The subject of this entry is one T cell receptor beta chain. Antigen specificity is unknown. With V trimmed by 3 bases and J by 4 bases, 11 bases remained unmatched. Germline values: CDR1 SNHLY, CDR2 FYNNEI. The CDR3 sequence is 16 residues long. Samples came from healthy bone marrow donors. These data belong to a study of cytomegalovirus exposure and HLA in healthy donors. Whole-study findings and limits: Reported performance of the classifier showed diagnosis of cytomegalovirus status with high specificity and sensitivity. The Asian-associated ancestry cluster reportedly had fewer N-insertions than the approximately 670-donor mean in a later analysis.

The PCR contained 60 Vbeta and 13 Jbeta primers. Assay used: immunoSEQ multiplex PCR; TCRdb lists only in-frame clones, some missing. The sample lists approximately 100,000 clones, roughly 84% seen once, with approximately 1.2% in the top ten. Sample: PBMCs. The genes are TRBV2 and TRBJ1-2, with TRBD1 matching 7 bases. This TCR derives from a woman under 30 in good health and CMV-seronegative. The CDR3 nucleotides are TGTGCCAGCAGTGATGGCAGGGGGAAAAACCGCTATGGCTACACCTTC. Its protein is CASSDGRGKNRYGYTF.